This T cell receptor (beta chain) was recovered during a study of T cell repertoires in cytomegalovirus infection. Study-wide background: In the study, CMV epitopes included recently identified HLA-C-restricted and well-studied HLA-B-restricted ones. Public TCR beta signatures provided an indication of both CMV infection and a matching HLA type.

TCRdb processed the reads anew with MiXCR; each CDR3 protein has one entry. The sample includes about 740,000 distinct CDR3 sequences, approximately 33% seen only once; the top ten take 15% to 20%. The trim removed 4 bases at V and 3 bases at J, leaving 9 bases unmatched. This CDR3 has 15 amino acids. Points from the study as a whole: Carriers of CMV and the relevant HLA type were discriminated by public TCR beta frequency. The ex vivo response was dominated by HLA-C-restricted CMV-specific TCR beta clonotypes.

Comment on this clonotype: Its antigen is undetermined.

The chain recombines TRBV12-3 or TRBV12-4 with TRBJ2-7, with 7 bases lining up with TRBD1. The clonotype comes from a human donor in good health (CMV status not recorded). Some clones in this sample may be carry-over from other donors' samples. The sample in question was cultured PBMCs, obtained from culture after CMV antigen stimulation. CDR3 DNA: TGTGCCAGCAGTTCTCTGACAGGGAAAAGCTACGAGCAGTACTTC. Protein product: CASSSLTGKSYEQYF.